This T cell receptor (beta chain) is from a study of OX40 agonist ivuxolimab in advanced cancers. Study details: An agonistic anti-OX40 (CD134) antibody, ivuxolimab, was used to treat the patients. Subjects had a mean age of around 63 years, with a range of about 20 to 85; roughly 83% were male. Intravenous ivuxolimab was administered to patients every 2 weeks at 0.01 to 10 mg/kg.

Peripheral blood came from all dose cohorts at three timepoints. CDR1 SGHNT and CDR2 YYREEE come from the germline V gene (reference sequence). This CDR3 is built from 14 residues. V lost 0 bases and J 5 bases, leaving 11 bases between the germline ends. Libraries were prepared by immunoSEQ multiplex PCR; TCRdb keeps only in-frame clonotypes and omits some of them. The sample includes roughly 15,000 clones, around 82% of them seen just once. The chain joins TRBV5-4 to TRBJ2-5; D unclear. This sequence originates from an adult with an advanced solid tumor such as melanoma, head and neck, liver or kidney cancer. The specimen comprised CD4+ or CD8+ T cells sorted from blood, sampled in a trial of the OX40 agonist ivuxolimab. In nucleotides, the CDR3 is TGTGCCAGCAGCTTGGACGGACCCGGGGAGACCCAGTACTTC. It specifies CASSLDGPGETQYF.